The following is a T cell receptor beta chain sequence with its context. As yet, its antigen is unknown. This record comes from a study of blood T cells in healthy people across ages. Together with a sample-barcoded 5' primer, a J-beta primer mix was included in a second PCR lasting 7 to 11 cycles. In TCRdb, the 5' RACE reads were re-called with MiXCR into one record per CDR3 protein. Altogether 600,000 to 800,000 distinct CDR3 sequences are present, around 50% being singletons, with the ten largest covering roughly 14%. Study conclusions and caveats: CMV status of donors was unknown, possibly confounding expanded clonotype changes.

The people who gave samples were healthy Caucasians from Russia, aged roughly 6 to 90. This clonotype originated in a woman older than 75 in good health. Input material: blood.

The CDR3 region is CSVASGTIQETQYF. Here the CDR3 DNA reads TGCAGCGTCGCATCCGGGACAATACAAGAGACCCAGTACTTC. The J gene is TRBJ2-5, the V gene TRBV29-1; D may be TRBD1 (6 bases). Trimming shortened V by 6 bases and J by 2 bases, and 16 bases separated the two germline ends. The CDR3 totals 14 residues. Germline V gene lookup returns CDR1 SQVTM and CDR2 ANQGSEA. The full variable domain, with the rest looked up from reference TRBV29-1 and TRBJ2-5, is SAVISQKPSRDICQRGTSLTIQCQVDSQVTMMFWYRQQPGQSLTLIATANQGSEATYESGFVIDKFPISRPNLTFSTLTVSNMSPEDSSIYLCSVASGTIQETQYFGPGTRLLVL.